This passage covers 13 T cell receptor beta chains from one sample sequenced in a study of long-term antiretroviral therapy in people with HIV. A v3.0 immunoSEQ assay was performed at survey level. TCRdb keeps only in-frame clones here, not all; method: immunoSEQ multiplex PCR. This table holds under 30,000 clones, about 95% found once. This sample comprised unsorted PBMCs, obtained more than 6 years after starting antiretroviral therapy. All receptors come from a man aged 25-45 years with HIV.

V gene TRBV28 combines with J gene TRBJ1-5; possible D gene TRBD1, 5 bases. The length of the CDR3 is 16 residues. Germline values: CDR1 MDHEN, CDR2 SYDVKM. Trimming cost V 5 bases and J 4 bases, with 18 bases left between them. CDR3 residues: CASSTPRDGGNQPQHF. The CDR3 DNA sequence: TGTGCCAGCAGTACCCCTCGAGACGGGGGGAATCAGCCCCAGCATTTT.

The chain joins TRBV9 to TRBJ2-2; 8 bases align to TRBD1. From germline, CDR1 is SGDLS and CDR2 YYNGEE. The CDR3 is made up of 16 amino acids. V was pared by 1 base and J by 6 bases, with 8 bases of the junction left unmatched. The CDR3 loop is CASSVQGQGQAGELFF. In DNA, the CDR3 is TGTGCCAGCAGCGTACAAGGACAGGGTCAGGCCGGGGAGCTGTTTTTT. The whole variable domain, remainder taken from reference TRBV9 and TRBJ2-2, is DSGVTQTPKHLITATGQRVTLRCSPRSGDLSVYWYQQSLDQGLQFLIQYYNGEERAKGNILERFSAQQFPDLHSELNLSSLELGDSALYFCASSVQGQGQAGELFFGEGSRLTVL.

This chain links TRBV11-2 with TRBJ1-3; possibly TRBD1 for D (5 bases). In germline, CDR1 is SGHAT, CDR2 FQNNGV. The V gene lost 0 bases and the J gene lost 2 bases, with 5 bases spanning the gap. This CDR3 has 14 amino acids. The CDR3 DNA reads TGTGCCAGCAGCTTAGACAGGGCTGGAAACACCATATATTTT. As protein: CASSLDRAGNTIYF.

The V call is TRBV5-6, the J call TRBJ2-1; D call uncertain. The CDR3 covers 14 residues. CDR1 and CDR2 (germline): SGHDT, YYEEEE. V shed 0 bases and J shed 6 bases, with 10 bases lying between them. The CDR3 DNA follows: TGTGCCAGCAGCTTGGGACGGTCTTTCAATGAGCAGTTCTTC. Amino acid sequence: CASSLGRSFNEQFF.

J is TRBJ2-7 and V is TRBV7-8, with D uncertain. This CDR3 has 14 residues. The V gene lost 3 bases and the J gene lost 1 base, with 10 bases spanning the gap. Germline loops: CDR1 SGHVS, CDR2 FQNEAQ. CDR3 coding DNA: TGTGCCAGCAGCTTCCATGACGGTTCCTACGAGCAGTACTTC. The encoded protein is CASSFHDGSYEQYF.

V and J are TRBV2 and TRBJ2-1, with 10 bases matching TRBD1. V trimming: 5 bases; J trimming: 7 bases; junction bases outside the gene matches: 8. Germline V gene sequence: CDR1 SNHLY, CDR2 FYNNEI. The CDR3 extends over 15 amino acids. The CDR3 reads CASSRQGATLNEQFF. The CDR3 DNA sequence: TGTGCCAGCAGTCGACAGGGGGCAACACTGAATGAGCAGTTCTTC.

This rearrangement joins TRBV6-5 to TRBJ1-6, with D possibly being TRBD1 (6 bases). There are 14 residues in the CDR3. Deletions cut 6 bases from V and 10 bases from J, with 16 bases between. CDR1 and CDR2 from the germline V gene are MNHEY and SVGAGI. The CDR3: CASRKQGGWSPLHF. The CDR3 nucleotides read TGTGCCAGCAGGAAACAGGGAGGGTGGTCACCCCTCCACTTT.

Here the CDR3 DNA reads TGTGCCAGCAGTTATGGGGAGACCCAGTACTTC. Translation gives CASSYGETQYF. The V gene is TRBV6-1, the J gene TRBJ2-5; D is ambiguous. The V end was cut by 5 bases, the J end by 5 bases, with 6 bases between. The CDR3 length is 11 residues. CDR1 MNHNS and CDR2 SASEGT come from the germline V gene.

The CDR3 coding sequence is TGTGCCAGCAGTTTCACTCCGGGACCGACCTACGAGCAGTACTTC. The encoded protein is CASSFTPGPTYEQYF. J is TRBJ2-7 and V is TRBV27; possibly TRBD1 or TRBD2 for D (5 bases each). V lost 3 bases and J 2 bases, leaving 14 bases between the germline ends. The germline gives CDR1 MNHEY, CDR2 SMNVEV (reference sequence). The CDR3 totals 15 residues.

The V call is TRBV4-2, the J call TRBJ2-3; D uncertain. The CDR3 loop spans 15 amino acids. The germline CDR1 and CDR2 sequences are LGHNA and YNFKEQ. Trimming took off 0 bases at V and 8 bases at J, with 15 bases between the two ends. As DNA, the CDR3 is TGTGCCAGCAGCCAAGAGGTTAGGGCTATCGGTACGCAGTATTTT. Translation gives CASSQEVRAIGTQYF.

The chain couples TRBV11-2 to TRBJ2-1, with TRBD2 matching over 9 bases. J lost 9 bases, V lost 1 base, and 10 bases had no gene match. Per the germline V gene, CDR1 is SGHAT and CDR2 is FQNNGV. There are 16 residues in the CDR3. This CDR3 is CASSLAGAGGLSEQFF. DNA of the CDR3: TGTGCCAGCAGCTTAGCGGGGGCGGGGGGGCTAAGTGAGCAGTTCTTC.

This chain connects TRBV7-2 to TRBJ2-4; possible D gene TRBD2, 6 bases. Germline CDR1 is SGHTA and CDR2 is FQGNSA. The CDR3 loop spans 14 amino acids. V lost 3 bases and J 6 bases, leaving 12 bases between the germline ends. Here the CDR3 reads CASSFAPGLNIQYF. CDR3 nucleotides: TGTGCCAGCAGCTTCGCCCCGGGACTAAACATTCAGTACTTC.

The CDR3 spells CASSYSDRAEGQFF. In nucleotides, the CDR3 is TGCGCCAGCAGCTACTCCGACAGGGCGGAGGGGCAGTTCTTC. The genes are TRBV5-1 and TRBJ2-1; a weak D match, TRBD1 (7 bases). The germline V and J ends were trimmed by 3 bases and 12 bases, with 19 bases remaining between them. Looked up from germline, CDR1 is SGHRS and CDR2 is YFSETQ. The length of the CDR3 is 14 residues.